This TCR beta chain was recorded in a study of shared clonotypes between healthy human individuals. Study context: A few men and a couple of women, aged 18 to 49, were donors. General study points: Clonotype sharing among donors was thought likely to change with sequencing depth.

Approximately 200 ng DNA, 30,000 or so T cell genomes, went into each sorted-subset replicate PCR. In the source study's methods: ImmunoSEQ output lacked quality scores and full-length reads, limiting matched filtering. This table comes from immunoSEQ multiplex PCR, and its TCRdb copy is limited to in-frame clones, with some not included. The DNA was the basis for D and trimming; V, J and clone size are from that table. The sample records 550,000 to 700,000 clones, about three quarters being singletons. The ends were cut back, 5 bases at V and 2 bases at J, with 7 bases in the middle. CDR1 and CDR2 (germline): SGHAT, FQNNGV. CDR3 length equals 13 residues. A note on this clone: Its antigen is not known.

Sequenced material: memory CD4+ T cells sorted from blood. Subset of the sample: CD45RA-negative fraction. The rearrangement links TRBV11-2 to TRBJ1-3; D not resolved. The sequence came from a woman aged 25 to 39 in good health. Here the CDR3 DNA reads TGTGCCAGCAGCCCACACCCTGGAAACACCATATATTTT. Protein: CASSPHPGNTIYF.